Listed here are 29 T cell receptor beta chains from one sample, sequenced in a study of blood T cells in healthy people across ages. PCR was performed a second time for about 7 to 12 cycles using a sample-barcoded 5' primer and a J-beta primer mix. TCRdb fed the 5' RACE reads into MiXCR, producing one record per CDR3 protein. This table has 700,000 to 1,000,000 distinct CDR3 sequences, 40% to 50% appearing once. Sample: blood. These receptors all stem from a man aged 55-75 years in good health.

This clonotype was seen a handful of times. The chain couples TRBV4-1 to TRBJ1-2, with 7 nucleotides matching TRBD1. Germline CDR1 MGHRA, CDR2 YSYEKL. The CDR3 extends over 16 amino acids. The V segment lost 5 bases and the J segment 1 base; nucleotides outside the gene matches: 10. The CDR3 coding sequence is TGCGCCAGCAGCACGGGTCCAGGGGGTCATAACTATGGCTACACCTTC. This gives the protein CASSTGPGGHNYGYTF.

This chain links TRBV29-1 with TRBJ2-2; tentatively, D is TRBD1 (6 bases). Trimming took 7 bases from V and 1 from J, leaving 10 bases between them. The CDR3 is 13 amino acids. Germline V gives CDR1 SQVTM, CDR2 ANQGSEA. The CDR3 spells CSGGLRNTGELFF. The CDR3 DNA is TGCAGCGGGGGGCTAAGGAACACCGGGGAGCTGTTTTTT.

This clonotype was observed a few times. The rearrangement joins TRBV6-5 to TRBJ2-1; no reliable D call. The V and J ends lost 0 bases and 4 bases respectively, with 7 bases between them. Germline V gene data show CDR1 as MNHEY and CDR2 as SVGAGI. This CDR3 is built from 14 residues. CDR3 nucleotides: TGTGCCAGCAGTTACTCCGGCTATTACAATGAGCAGTTCTTC. This codes for CASSYSGYYNEQFF.

This chain joins TRBV14 and TRBJ1-1; D is undetermined. The germline V and J ends were trimmed by 0 bases and 1 base, with 6 bases remaining between them. Germline V gives CDR1 SGHDN, CDR2 FVKESK. The CDR3 length is 14 residues. CDR3 DNA: TGTGCCAGCAGCCAAGATTTGGGGAACACTGAAGCTTTCTTT. This gives the protein CASSQDLGNTEAFF.

This clonotype was counted many times. V is TRBV10-3 and J is TRBJ2-7, with D possibly being TRBD1 or TRBD2 (7 bases each). Trimming took 6 bases from V and 0 from J, leaving 12 bases between them. The CDR3 length is 14 residues. CDR1 and CDR2 from the germline V gene are ENHRY and SYGVKD. The CDR3 region is CAIRRGDSSYEQYF. DNA for the CDR3: TGTGCCATCAGACGGGGGGACAGCTCCTACGAGCAGTACTTC.

The CDR3: CASSSLAGVYNEQYF. In DNA, the CDR3 is TGCGCCAGCAGCTCACTAGCGGGGGTTTACAATGAGCAGTACTTC. The gene calls are TRBV5-1 and TRBJ2-5; TRBD2 agrees at 11 bases. The CDR3 is 15 amino acids. Germline V gives CDR1 SGHRS, CDR2 YFSETQ. V gave up 3 bases and J gave up 11 bases; unmatched junction bases: 12. Full variable domain (outside the CDR3, taken from reference TRBV5-1 and TRBJ2-5): KAGVTQTPRYLIKTRGQQVTLSCSPISGHRSVSWYQQTPGQGLQFLFEYFSETQRNKGNFPGRFSGRQFSNSRSEMNVSTLELGDSALYLCASSSLAGVYNEQYFGPGTRLLVL.

The sample holds a few counts of this clonotype. The V gene is TRBV12-3 or TRBV12-4, the J gene TRBJ2-7; 9 bases match TRBD1. This CDR3 has 14 residues. The ends lost 5 bases at V and 2 bases at J; junction bases unmatched: 4. CDR3 residues: CASSGTGRTYEQYF. CDR3 DNA: TGTGCCAGCAGTGGGACAGGGAGGACCTACGAGCAGTACTTC.

The chain couples TRBV6-1 to TRBJ1-1, with 10 bases that match TRBD1. Germline V gene sequence: CDR1 MNHNS, CDR2 SASEGT. The CDR3 runs 18 residues. Trimming removed 2 bases from V and 1 base from J; junction bases left unmatched: 10. CDR3 region: CASSERPAGQGPNTEAFF. The CDR3 DNA sequence: TGTGCCAGCAGTGAAAGGCCAGCGGGACAGGGGCCGAACACTGAAGCTTTCTTT.

This clonotype was counted a single time. The chain uses TRBV4-3 and TRBJ2-5; 8 nucleotides match TRBD1. Germline V gene data show CDR1 as LGHNA and CDR2 as YSLEER. CDR3 length: 17 residues. The junction had 17 bases not matched to a gene; V was cut back by 0 bases and J by 11 bases. The CDR3 region has the DNA TGCGCCAGCAGCCAAGATAAGTTAACAGGGGGTCTTAATGAGCAGTACTTC. It is translated as CASSQDKLTGGLNEQYF.

V gene TRBV3-1 combines with J gene TRBJ2-2, with TRBD1 as a possible D gene (6 bases). The CDR3 consists of 15 residues. Trimming took 3 bases from V and 0 from J, leaving 8 bases between them. The germline gives CDR1 LGHDT, CDR2 YNNKEL (reference sequence). The CDR3 region is CASSQRGSNTGELFF. The DNA of the CDR3 is TGTGCCAGCAGCCAGAGGGGGTCGAACACCGGGGAGCTGTTTTTT.

This clonotype appeared a few times. The chain employs TRBV30 and TRBJ2-3; 9 nucleotides line up with TRBD1. Germline loops: CDR1 GTSNPN, CDR2 SVGIG (reference sequence). V shed 3 bases and J 4 bases; nucleotides not matched to a gene: 5. The CDR3 has 14 residues. CDR3 region: CAWRETGGADTQYF. CDR3 sequence (DNA): TGTGCCTGGAGGGAGACAGGGGGAGCAGATACGCAGTATTTT.

The chain links TRBV5-1 to TRBJ2-7, with a tentative D call TRBD1 (5 bases). The germline V gene encodes CDR1 SGHRS and CDR2 YFSETQ. V shed 1 base and J shed 4 bases, with 12 bases lying between them. This CDR3 is 14 amino acids long. The CDR3 protein is CASSLLQAVYEQYF. The CDR3 DNA sequence: TGCGCCAGCAGCTTGCTACAGGCGGTTTACGAGCAGTACTTC.

This clonotype was seen just once. This sequence joins TRBV12-3 or TRBV12-4 and TRBJ1-6, with D hard to call. V lost 7 bases and J lost 11, with 18 bases in between. There are 14 residues in the CDR3. The CDR3, as DNA: TGTGCCAGCACGACAACCGAAGCATGGACACCCCTCCACTTT. Encoded protein: CASTTTEAWTPLHF.

The chain joins TRBV20-1 to TRBJ2-5, with D perhaps matching TRBD1 (6 bases). Germline assignment: CDR1 DFQATT and CDR2 SNEGSKA (reference sequence). The CDR3 has 14 amino acids. V lost 6 bases and J 2 bases, leaving 16 bases between the germline ends. The CDR3 region has the DNA TGCAGTGCAGCAAGCCGGACAGATCAAGAGACCCAGTACTTC. Protein sequence: CSAASRTDQETQYF.

The chain carries TRBV6-5 and TRBJ2-7, with D maybe TRBD1 (5 bases). Germline lookup yields CDR1 MNHEY and CDR2 SVGAGI. The CDR3 spans 13 residues. The V gene lost 5 bases and the J gene lost 2 bases, with 10 bases spanning the gap. CDR3 DNA sequence: TGTGCCAGCAGTGCAGGGTTGACCTACGAGCAGTACTTC. It is translated as CASSAGLTYEQYF.

Note on this clonotype: Because the CDR3 is missing its conserved closing phenylalanine or tryptophan, this is likely a read error. It is unclear where the CDR3 begins or ends on the DNA, so no DNA is shown, and the CDR3 is as TCRdb lists it. V is TRBV29-1 and J is TRBJ2-1. Germline CDR1 and CDR2: SQVTM and ANQGSEA. The CDR3 spans 12 amino acids, including both terminal residues. CDR3: CSVDSGGCTFGS.

Note on this clonotype: A much larger clone sits a single nucleotide away, making a read error possible. The V gene is TRBV5-1, the J gene TRBJ2-1; 8 nucleotides match TRBD2. Near its end, the DNA agrees better with TRBJ2-7, so the J call may be wrong. The CDR3 runs 14 residues. Germline CDR1 and CDR2: SGHRS and YFSETQ. The CDR3 loop is CASSTRGGYNEQYF. CDR3 nucleotide sequence: TGCGCCAGCAGCACACGGGGGGGGTACAATGAGCAGTACTTC.

The chain carries TRBV27 and TRBJ2-3; maybe TRBD2 (5 bases). The CDR3 has 15 amino acids. Per germline, CDR1 MNHEY and CDR2 SMNVEV (reference sequence). V was clipped by 0 bases and J by 0 bases, with 7 bases between them. Here the CDR3 reads CASSLSGASTDTQYF. Here the CDR3 DNA reads TGTGCCAGCAGTTTATCGGGAGCTAGCACAGATACGCAGTATTTT.

This clonotype was recorded a few times. The rearrangement uses TRBV6-1 and TRBJ2-3; TRBD1 aligns across 7 bases. CDR1 and CDR2 (germline): MNHNS, SASEGT. V trimming: 4 bases; J trimming: 0 bases; junction bases outside the gene matches: 1. The CDR3 contains 14 residues. CDR3 sequence reads: CASSAGGSTDTQYF. In nucleotides, the CDR3 is TGTGCCAGCAGTGCAGGGGGAAGCACAGATACGCAGTATTTT.

This clonotype appeared a few times. The V call is TRBV15, the J call TRBJ2-3; D may match TRBD1 or TRBD2 (6 bases each). The germline V and J ends were trimmed by 0 bases and 4 bases, with 11 bases remaining between them. Germline CDR1 reads LNHNV; CDR2 reads YYDKDF (reference sequence). The CDR3 is made up of 15 amino acids. CDR3 coding DNA: TGTGCCACCAGCAGAGAAGGGGGGCCTGCAGATACGCAGTATTTT. Translating gives CATSREGGPADTQYF. Using reference TRBV15 and TRBJ2-3 for the parts outside the CDR3, the full variable domain is DAMVIQNPRYQVTQFGKPVTLSCSQTLNHNVMYWYQQKSSQAPKLLFHYYDKDFNNEADTPDNFQSRRPNTSFCFLDIRSPGLGDTAMYLCATSREGGPADTQYFGPGTRLTVL.

This clonotype showed up many times. This chain links TRBV7-8 with TRBJ2-1; D perhaps matches TRBD2 (6 bases). The CDR3 is made up of 14 amino acids. Germline V CDR1 and CDR2: SGHVS, FQNEAQ. V was trimmed by 1 base and J by 8 bases, leaving 12 bases between them. As DNA, the CDR3 is TGTGCCAGCAGCTTAGATGCCCTAGCGTATGAGCAGTTCTTC. Amino acid sequence: CASSLDALAYEQFF.

The table lists this clonotype with a few counts. J is TRBJ1-6 and V is TRBV7-2, with no clear D. Germline V CDR1 and CDR2: SGHTA, FQGNSA. The germline V and J ends were trimmed by 6 bases and 0 bases, with 12 bases remaining between them. The CDR3 extends over 16 amino acids. The CDR3 bases are TGTGCCAGCAGTTATAGACGGAGCTCCTATAATTCACCCCTCCACTTT. This encodes CASSYRRSSYNSPLHF.

The rearrangement uses TRBV4-1 and TRBJ2-7; no reliable D call. Per the germline V gene, CDR1 is MGHRA and CDR2 is YSYEKL. V lost 1 base and J lost 3, with 10 bases in between. The CDR3 contains 14 residues. CDR3 nucleotide sequence: TGCGCCAGCAGCCAAGGACACACGGACTACGAGCAGTACTTC. The encoded protein is CASSQGHTDYEQYF.

This clonotype was detected many times. J is TRBJ1-2 and V is TRBV4-3; no clear D gene. The CDR3 covers 13 residues. Trimming left V 0 bases short and J 8 bases short, with 10 bases between. Germline-derived CDR1 and CDR2 are LGHNA and YSLEER. CDR3 in amino acids: CASSQENGLGYTF. Here the CDR3 DNA reads TGCGCCAGCAGCCAAGAAAACGGTTTGGGCTACACCTTC.

The chain links TRBV29-1 to TRBJ2-5, with D perhaps TRBD1 (7 bases). The CDR3 spans 13 residues. In germline, CDR1 is SQVTM, CDR2 ANQGSEA. V was cut by 6 bases and J by 1 base, with 12 bases left in between. The CDR3, as DNA: TGCAGCGTGCCGGGGGACAGCCAAGAGACCCAGTACTTC. Its protein product is CSVPGDSQETQYF.

This clonotype was seen more than once but under ten times. The chain combines TRBV7-9 with TRBJ1-2; TRBD1 matches at 7 bases. CDR1 and CDR2 (germline): SEHNR, FQNEAQ (reference sequence). The CDR3 length is 14 residues. The V segment lost 2 bases and the J segment 5 bases; nucleotides outside the gene matches: 5. DNA of the CDR3: TGTGCCAGCAGCTTAAAGGCAGGGGGTTATGGCTACACCTTC. Translating it yields CASSLKAGGYGYTF.

V is TRBV30 and J is TRBJ2-1, with D possibly TRBD1 on 5 matching bases. From germline, CDR1 is GTSNPN and CDR2 SVGIG (reference sequence). Trimming shortened V by 4 bases and J by 6 bases, and 10 bases separated the two germline ends. The CDR3 runs to 12 residues. CDR3 sequence (DNA): TGTGCCTGGAATTGGCAGGGCAATGAGCAGTTCTTC. This codes for CAWNWQGNEQFF.

Ten or more counts support this clonotype. The J gene is TRBJ2-7, the V gene TRBV11-2, with TRBD1 as a possible D gene (7 bases). Germline values: CDR1 SGHAT, CDR2 FQNNGV. The CDR3 extends over 17 amino acids. V gave up 5 bases and J gave up 2 bases, with 22 bases separating them. This CDR3 is CASSPVGPRDRAYEQYF. The DNA for the CDR3 is TGTGCCAGCAGCCCCGTGGGCCCGCGGGACAGAGCCTACGAGCAGTACTTC.

This chain connects TRBV29-1 to TRBJ1-5; D is possibly TRBD1 (6 bases). V was trimmed by 5 bases and J by 3 bases, leaving 11 bases between them. The CDR3 contains 13 residues. CDR1 SQVTM and CDR2 ANQGSEA come from the germline V gene. DNA of the CDR3: TGCAGCGTTCGAGGACAGAACAATCAGCCCCAGCATTTT. The encoded protein is CSVRGQNNQPQHF.